The 15 T cell receptor beta chains given below trace back to one sample, sequenced in a study of blood T cell repertoires in COVID-19. The assay was immunoSEQ multiplex PCR, and TCRdb's table has in-frame clones only and misses some. The repertoire includes about 280,000 clones, approximately 86% of them detected once, and approximately 2% sits in the top ten. Sequencing used peripheral blood. Receptors originate from a woman in her twenties or thirties who had recovered from COVID-19.

This clone was seen just once. The J gene is TRBJ2-2, the V gene TRBV13, with 7 bases aligning to TRBD2. CDR3 length: 15 amino acids. Germline V CDR1 and CDR2: PRHDT, FYEKMQ (reference sequence). Losses at the gene ends were 6 bases for V and 1 base for J; bases not matched to a gene: 5. The CDR3 here is CASRGRAENTGELFF. The CDR3 DNA reads as TGTGCCAGCAGGGGGAGGGCGGAGAACACCGGGGAGCTGTTTTTT.

The rearrangement links TRBV21-1 to TRBJ2-7; the DNA was not used to check the table's D call, TRBD2. TRBV21-1 is an annotated pseudogene. The CDR3 extends over 15 amino acids. The DNA for the CDR3 is TGTGCCAGCAGCAAAGCGCCATCGAAAGCTTACGAGCAGTACTTC. Translating gives CASSKAPSKAYEQYF.

This chain uses TRBV19 with TRBJ1-1, with a tentative D call TRBD1 (6 bases). Germline V gene lookup returns CDR1 LNHDA and CDR2 SQIVND (reference sequence). The ends were cut back, 5 bases at V and 4 bases at J, with 11 bases in the middle. The CDR3 covers 13 residues. CDR3 sequence: CASSPQGPTEAFF. The DNA of the CDR3 is TGTGCCAGTAGTCCTCAGGGGCCCACTGAAGCTTTCTTT.

The chain has TRBV27 and TRBJ1-2; D ambiguous. Germline lookup yields CDR1 MNHEY and CDR2 SMNVEV (reference sequence). Deletions cut 4 bases from V and 7 bases from J, with 13 bases between. The CDR3 consists of 13 residues. CDR3 protein: CASSSPGESGYTF. The CDR3, as DNA: TGTGCCAGCAGTTCACCTGGAGAGAGTGGCTACACCTTC.

The V and J genes are TRBV2 and TRBJ2-7; D not certain. Per germline, CDR1 SNHLY and CDR2 FYNNEI. This CDR3 contains 14 residues. Trimming shortened V by 6 bases and J by 2 bases, and 14 bases separated the two germline ends. For the CDR3, the DNA is TGTGCCAGCAGGGAGCCCTTATCGGCCTACGAGCAGTACTTC. Translation: CASREPLSAYEQYF. Combining the CDR3 with reference TRBV2 and TRBJ2-7 gives the whole variable domain EPEVTQTPSHQVTQMGQEVILRCVPISNHLYFYWYRQILGQKVEFLVSFYNNEISEKSEIFDDQFSVERPDGSNFTLKIRSTKLEDSAMYFCASREPLSAYEQYFGPGTRLTVT.

This chain connects TRBV4-1 to TRBJ1-3; possibly TRBD1 for D (6 bases). V dropped 1 base and J dropped 5 bases, with 9 bases sitting between them. This CDR3 has 14 residues. In germline, CDR1 is MGHRA, CDR2 YSYEKL. CDR3 in amino acids: CASSQVRGRNTIYF. CDR3 in DNA: TGCGCCAGCAGCCAAGTCAGGGGACGAAACACCATATATTTT.

Notes on this clone: The same CDR3 can be traced to other DNA sequences in this sample. The chain employs TRBV6-5 and TRBJ1-3; D is ambiguous. The germline V gene has CDR1 MNHEY and CDR2 SVGAGI. CDR3 length: 15 residues. V dropped 6 bases and J dropped 0 bases, with 12 bases sitting between them. The CDR3 sequence: CASSNAQISGNTIYF. CDR3 sequence (DNA): TGTGCCAGCAGCAACGCGCAAATCTCTGGAAACACCATATATTTT.

The chain uses TRBV11-2 and TRBJ2-5; 8 nucleotides match TRBD2. The CDR3 totals 15 residues. Losses at the gene ends were 3 bases for V and 3 bases for J; bases not matched to a gene: 6. CDR1 is SGHAT, CDR2 FQNNGV, per germline. The CDR3 spells CASSFLEAGEETQYF. CDR3 coding DNA: TGTGCCAGCAGCTTTCTCGAAGCGGGGGAAGAGACCCAGTACTTC.

This chain joins TRBV7-8 and TRBJ2-3; TRBD2 matches at 7 bases. Germline V gene data show CDR1 as SGHVS and CDR2 as FQNEAQ. The CDR3 is 15 amino acids. J was trimmed by 2 bases and V by 5 bases; bases with no gene match: 7. Here the CDR3 DNA reads TGTGCCAGCAGCCCGCGGGAGTGGGCCACAGATACGCAGTATTTT. Its translation is CASSPREWATDTQYF.

V and J are TRBV9 and TRBJ2-2; 10 positions match TRBD2. Germline assignment: CDR1 SGDLS and CDR2 YYNGEE. The ends lost 3 bases at V and 4 bases at J; junction bases unmatched: 3. The CDR3 length is 15 residues. The CDR3 nucleotides are TGTGCCAGCAGCGCTAGCGGGAGTGGCACCGGGGAGCTGTTTTTT. Residues: CASSASGSGTGELFF.

The chain has TRBV6-2 or TRBV6-3 and TRBJ2-1; D may be TRBD1 (6 bases). V was clipped by 5 bases and J by 0 bases, with 8 bases between them. Germline lookup yields CDR1 MNHEY and CDR2 SVGEGT. The CDR3 is 14 residues long. CDR3 protein: CASSTGSSYNEQFF. CDR3 nucleotide sequence: TGTGCCAGCAGTACAGGGAGCTCCTACAATGAGCAGTTCTTC.

The V and J genes are TRBV5-4 and TRBJ2-5; 7 bases fit TRBD1. This CDR3 is built from 14 residues. Trimming at V came to 4 bases and at J to 2 bases, leaving 5 bases not matched to a gene. CDR1 and CDR2 from the germline V gene are SGHNT and YYREEE (reference sequence). The DNA for the CDR3 is TGTGCCAGCAGCCCCCGGGACAGACAAGAGACCCAGTACTTC. Translation: CASSPRDRQETQYF.

The V call is TRBV5-1, the J call TRBJ1-2, with 8 bases aligning to TRBD1. Germline V gene sequence: CDR1 SGHRS, CDR2 YFSETQ. V was pared by 4 bases and J by 5 bases, with 7 bases of the junction left unmatched. This CDR3 is 14 amino acids long. CDR3: CASSVPTGAYGYTF. The CDR3 bases are TGCGCCAGCAGCGTACCGACAGGGGCTTATGGCTACACCTTC.

Concerning this clone itself: Other DNA sequences in this sample translate to the same CDR3. The J gene is TRBJ1-2, the V gene TRBV6-5, with 9 bases aligning to TRBD1. Per the germline V gene, CDR1 is MNHEY and CDR2 is SVGAGI. Trimming at V came to 2 bases and at J to 2 bases, leaving 3 bases not matched to a gene. The CDR3 has 15 amino acids. CDR3 residues: CASSYAGQGNYGYTF. The CDR3 DNA reads TGTGCCAGCAGTTACGCGGGACAGGGAAACTATGGCTACACCTTC.

V and J are TRBV4-2 and TRBJ2-7; D remains unclear. The CDR3 covers 14 residues. V lost 4 bases, J lost 4 bases, and 14 bases lay in between. Germline V lookup: CDR1 LGHNA, CDR2 YNFKEQ. The CDR3: CASSLEYASYEQYF. CDR3 bases: TGTGCCAGCAGCCTAGAATACGCCAGTTACGAGCAGTACTTC.